This T cell receptor beta chain was recovered during a study of cytomegalovirus exposure and HLA in healthy donors. General study results and limits: It was assumed in the presence/absence analyses that sequencing depth was roughly uniform across donors.

The PCR had 60 Vbeta and 13 Jbeta primers. This table comes from immunoSEQ multiplex PCR, and its TCRdb copy is limited to in-frame clones, with some not included. The sample includes around 200,000 clones, approximately 67% seen only once; the top ten take around 2.9%. CDR1 SGHNT and CDR2 YYREEE come from the germline V gene (reference sequence). V was shortened by 0 bases and J by 7 bases, with 13 bases between the two germline ends. CDR3 size: 14 residues. Note on this clone: The antigen remains unidentified.

Sequencing input: PBMCs. The TCR comes from a man aged 40-49 years in good health and CMV-seronegative. V and J are TRBV5-4 and TRBJ2-5, with a weak D call TRBD1 (5 bases). The CDR3 reads CASSLVGAAGTQYF. CDR3 coding DNA: TGTGCCAGCAGCTTGGTAGGGGCCGCTGGGACCCAGTACTTC. The variable domain in full, completed from reference TRBV5-4 and TRBJ2-5, reads ETGVTQSPTHLIKTRGQQVTLRCSSQSGHNTVSWYQQALGQGPQFIFQYYREEENGRGNFPPRFSGLQFPNYSSELNVNALELDDSALYLCASSLVGAAGTQYFGPGTRLLVL.